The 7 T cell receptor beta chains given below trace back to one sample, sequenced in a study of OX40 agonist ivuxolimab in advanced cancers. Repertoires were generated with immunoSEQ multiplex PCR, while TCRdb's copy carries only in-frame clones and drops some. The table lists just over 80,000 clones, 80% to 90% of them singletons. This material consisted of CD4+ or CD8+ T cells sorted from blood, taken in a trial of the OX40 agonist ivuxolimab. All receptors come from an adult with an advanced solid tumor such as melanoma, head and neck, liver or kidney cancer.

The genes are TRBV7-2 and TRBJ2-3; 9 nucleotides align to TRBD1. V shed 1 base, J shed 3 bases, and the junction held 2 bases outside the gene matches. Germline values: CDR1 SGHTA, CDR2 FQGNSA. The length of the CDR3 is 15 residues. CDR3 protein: CASSLGGQGTDTQYF. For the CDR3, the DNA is TGTGCCAGCAGCTTAGGGGGACAGGGTACAGATACGCAGTATTTT.

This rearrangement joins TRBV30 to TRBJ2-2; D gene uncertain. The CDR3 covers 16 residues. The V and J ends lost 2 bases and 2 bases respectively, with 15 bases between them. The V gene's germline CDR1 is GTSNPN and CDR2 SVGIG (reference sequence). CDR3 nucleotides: TGTGCCTGGAGTTCCAAAGACAAGTCAAACACCGGGGAGCTGTTTTTT. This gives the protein CAWSSKDKSNTGELFF.

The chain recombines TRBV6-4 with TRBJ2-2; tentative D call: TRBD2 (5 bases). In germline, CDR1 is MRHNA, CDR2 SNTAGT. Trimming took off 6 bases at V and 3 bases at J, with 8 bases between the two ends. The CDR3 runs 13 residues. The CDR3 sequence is CASRRGYTGELFF. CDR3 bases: TGTGCCAGCAGAAGAGGGTACACCGGGGAGCTGTTTTTT.

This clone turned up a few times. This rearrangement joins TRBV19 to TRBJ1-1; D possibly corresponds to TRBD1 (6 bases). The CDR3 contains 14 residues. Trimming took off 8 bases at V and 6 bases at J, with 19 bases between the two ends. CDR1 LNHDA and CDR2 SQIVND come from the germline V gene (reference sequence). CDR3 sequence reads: CASGHPGEGPEAFF. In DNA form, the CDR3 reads TGTGCCAGTGGACATCCAGGGGAGGGTCCTGAAGCTTTCTTT.

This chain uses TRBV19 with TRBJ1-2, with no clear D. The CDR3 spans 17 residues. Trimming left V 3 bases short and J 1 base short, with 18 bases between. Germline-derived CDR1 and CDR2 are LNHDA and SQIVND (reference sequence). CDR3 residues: CASSILRAGDINYGYTF. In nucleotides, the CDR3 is TGTGCCAGTAGTATCCTGCGGGCAGGCGATATTAACTATGGCTACACCTTC.

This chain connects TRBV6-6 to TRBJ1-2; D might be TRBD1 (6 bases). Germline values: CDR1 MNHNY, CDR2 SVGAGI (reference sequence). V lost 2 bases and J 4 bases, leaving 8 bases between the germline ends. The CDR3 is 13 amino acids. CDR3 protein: CASSYRGGYGYTF. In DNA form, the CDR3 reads TGTGCCAGCAGTTACAGAGGGGGCTATGGCTACACCTTC.

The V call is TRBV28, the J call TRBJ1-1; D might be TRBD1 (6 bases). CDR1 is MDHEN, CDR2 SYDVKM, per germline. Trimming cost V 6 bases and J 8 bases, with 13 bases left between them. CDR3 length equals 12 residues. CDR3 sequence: CASSYLGGEAFF. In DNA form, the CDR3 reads TGTGCCAGCAGCTATTTAGGGGGGGAAGCTTTCTTT.